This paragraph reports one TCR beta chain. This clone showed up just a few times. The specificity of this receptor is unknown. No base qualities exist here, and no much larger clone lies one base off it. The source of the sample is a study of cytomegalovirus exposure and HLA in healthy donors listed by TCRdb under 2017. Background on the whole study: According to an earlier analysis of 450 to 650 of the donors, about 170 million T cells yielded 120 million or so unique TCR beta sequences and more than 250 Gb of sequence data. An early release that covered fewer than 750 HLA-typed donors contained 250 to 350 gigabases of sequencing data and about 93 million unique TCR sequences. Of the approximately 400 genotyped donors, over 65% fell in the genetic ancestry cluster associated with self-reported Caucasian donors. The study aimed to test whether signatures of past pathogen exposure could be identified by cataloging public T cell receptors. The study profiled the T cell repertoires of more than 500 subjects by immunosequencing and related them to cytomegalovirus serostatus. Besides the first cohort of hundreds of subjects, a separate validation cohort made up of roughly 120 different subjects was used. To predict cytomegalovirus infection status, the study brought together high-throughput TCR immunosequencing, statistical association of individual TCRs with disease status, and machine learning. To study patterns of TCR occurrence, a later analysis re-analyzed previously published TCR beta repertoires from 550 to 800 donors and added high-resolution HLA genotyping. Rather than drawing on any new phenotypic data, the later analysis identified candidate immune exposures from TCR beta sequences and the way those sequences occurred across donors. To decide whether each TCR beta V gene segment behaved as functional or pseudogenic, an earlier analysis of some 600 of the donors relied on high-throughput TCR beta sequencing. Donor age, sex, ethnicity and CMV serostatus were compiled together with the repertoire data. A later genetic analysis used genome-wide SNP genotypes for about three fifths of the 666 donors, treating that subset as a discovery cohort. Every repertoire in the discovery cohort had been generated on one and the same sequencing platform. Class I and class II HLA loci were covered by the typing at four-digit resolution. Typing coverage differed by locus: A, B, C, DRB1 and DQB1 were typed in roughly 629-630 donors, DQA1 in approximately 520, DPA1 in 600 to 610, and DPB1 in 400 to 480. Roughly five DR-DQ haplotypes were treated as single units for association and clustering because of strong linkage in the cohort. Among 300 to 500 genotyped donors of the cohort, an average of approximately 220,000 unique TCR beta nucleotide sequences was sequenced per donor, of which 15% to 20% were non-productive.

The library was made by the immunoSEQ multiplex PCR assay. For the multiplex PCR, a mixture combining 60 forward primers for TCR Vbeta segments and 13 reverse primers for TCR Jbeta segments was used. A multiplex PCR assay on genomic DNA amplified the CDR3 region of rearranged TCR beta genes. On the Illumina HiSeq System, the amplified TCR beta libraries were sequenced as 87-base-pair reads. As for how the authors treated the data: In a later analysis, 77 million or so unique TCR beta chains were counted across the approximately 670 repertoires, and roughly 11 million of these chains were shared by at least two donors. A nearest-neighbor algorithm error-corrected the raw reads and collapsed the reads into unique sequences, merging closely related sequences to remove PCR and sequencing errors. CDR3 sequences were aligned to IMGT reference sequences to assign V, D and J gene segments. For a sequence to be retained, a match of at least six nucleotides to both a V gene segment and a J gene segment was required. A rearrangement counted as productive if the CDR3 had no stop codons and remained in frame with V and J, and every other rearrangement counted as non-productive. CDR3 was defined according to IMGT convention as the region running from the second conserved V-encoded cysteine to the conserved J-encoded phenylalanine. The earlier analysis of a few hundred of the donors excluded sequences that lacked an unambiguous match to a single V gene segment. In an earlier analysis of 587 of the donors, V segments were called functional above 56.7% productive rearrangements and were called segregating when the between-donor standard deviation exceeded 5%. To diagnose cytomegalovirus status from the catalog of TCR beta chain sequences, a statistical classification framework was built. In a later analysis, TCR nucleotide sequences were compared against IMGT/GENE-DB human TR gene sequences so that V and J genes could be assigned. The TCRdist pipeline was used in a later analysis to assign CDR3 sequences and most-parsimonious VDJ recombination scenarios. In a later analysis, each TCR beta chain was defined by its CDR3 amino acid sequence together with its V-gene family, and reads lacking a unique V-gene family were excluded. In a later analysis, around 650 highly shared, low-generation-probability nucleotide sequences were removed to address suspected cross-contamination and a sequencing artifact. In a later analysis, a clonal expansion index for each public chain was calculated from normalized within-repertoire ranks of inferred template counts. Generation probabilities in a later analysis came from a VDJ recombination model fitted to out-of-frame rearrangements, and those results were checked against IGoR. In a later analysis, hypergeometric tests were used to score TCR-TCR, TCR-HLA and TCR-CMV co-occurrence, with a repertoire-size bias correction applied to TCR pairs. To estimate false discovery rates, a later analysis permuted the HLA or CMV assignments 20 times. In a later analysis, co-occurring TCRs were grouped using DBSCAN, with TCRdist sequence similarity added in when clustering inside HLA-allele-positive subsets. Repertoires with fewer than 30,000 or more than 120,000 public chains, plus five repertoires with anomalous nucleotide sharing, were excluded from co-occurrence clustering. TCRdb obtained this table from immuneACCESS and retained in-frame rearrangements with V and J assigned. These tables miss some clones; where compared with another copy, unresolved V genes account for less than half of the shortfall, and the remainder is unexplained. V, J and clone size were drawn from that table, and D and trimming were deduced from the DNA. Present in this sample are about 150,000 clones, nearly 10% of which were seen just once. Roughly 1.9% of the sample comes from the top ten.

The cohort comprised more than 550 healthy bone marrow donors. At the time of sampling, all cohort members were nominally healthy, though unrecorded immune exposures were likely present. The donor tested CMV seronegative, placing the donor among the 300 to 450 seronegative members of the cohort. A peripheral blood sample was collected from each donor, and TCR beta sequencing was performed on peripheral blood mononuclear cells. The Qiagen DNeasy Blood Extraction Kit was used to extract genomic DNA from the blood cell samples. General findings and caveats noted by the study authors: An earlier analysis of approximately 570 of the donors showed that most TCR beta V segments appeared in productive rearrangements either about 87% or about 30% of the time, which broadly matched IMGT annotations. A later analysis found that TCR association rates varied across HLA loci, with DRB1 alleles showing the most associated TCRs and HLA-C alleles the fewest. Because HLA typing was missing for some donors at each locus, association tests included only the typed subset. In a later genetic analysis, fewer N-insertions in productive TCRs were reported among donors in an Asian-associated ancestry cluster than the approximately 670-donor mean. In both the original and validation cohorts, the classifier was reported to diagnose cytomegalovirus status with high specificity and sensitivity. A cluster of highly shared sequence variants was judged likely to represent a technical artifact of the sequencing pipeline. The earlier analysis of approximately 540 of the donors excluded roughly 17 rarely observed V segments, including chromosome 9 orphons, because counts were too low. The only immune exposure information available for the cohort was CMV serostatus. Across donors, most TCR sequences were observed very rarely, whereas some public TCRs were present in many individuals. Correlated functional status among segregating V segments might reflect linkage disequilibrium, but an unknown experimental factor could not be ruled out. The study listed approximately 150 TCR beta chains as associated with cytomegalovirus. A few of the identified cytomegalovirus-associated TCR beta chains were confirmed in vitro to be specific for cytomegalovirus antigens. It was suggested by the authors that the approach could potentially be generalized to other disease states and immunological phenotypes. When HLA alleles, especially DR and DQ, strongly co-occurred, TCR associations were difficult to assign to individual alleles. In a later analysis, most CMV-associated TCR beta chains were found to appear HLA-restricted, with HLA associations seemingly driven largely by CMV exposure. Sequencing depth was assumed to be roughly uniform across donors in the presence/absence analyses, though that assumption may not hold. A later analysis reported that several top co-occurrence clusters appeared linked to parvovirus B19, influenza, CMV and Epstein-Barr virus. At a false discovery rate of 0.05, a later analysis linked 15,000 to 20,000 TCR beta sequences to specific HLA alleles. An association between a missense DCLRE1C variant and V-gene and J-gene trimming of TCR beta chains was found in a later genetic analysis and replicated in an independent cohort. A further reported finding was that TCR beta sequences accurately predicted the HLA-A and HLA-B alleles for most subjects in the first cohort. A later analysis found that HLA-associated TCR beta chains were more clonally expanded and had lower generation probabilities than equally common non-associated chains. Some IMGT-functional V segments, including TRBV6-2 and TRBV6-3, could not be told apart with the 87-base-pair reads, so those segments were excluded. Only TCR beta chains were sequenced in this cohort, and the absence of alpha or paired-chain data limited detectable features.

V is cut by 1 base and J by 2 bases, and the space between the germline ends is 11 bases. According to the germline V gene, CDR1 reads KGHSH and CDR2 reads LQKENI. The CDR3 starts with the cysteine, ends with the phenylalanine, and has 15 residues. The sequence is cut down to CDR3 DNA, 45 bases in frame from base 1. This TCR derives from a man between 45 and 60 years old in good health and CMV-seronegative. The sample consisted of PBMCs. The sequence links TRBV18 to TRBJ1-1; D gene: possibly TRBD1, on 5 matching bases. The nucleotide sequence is TGTGCCAGCTCACCACTTACGGGGGATAACACTGAAGCTTTCTTT. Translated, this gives CASSPLTGDNTEAFF.